This T cell receptor (beta chain) was identified during a study of spatial heterogeneity in lung cancer. Study-level information: A unique TCR and UMI combination showed up more than ten times in raw reads, on average. Study observations and caveats: Quantities of ubiquitous and regional expanded TCRs paralleled ubiquitous and regional nonsynonymous mutations, respectively. Tumor mutation counts were tracked by expanded intratumoral alpha and beta TCR counts.

Each CDR3 protein is one row after TCRdb ran MiXCR on the 5' RACE reads. The sample gives 20,000 to 25,000 distinct CDR3 sequences, around 5% of which show up once; roughly 9.9% is in the top ten. Time point noted: sample taken at primary tumor resection. Unsorted whole RNA from tumor, nontumor lung or frozen PBMC underwent sequencing. By proportion, this clonotype is medium-sized (0.01 to 0.1%). The antigen is unknown. The input for sequencing was lung tumor tissue, taken at surgery. The clonotype comes from a male donor with early-stage non-small cell lung cancer.

CDR3 protein: CASSTALDSTGELFF. CDR3 nucleotides: TGTGCCAGCAGCACGGCGCTGGACAGCACCGGGGAGCTGTTTTTT. The rearrangement links TRBV7-9 to TRBJ2-2; a weak D match, TRBD1 (6 bases). This CDR3 spans 15 amino acids. The germline gives CDR1 SEHNR, CDR2 FQNEAQ (reference sequence). V gave up 5 bases and J gave up 4 bases, with 14 bases separating them.